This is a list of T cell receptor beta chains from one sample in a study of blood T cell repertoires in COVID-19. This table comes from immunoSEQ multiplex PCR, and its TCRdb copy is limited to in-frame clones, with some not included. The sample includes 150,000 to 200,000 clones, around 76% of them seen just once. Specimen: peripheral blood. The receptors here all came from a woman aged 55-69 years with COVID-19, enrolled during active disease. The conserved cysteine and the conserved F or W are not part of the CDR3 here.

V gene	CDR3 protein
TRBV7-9	ASSERSLTYNEQF
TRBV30	AWSGGQGGFGYT
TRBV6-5	ASRPQGRTEAF
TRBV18	ASSPLGGEDYGYT
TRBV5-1	ASSLRREGNTEAF
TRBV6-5	ASSYSDNSYGYT
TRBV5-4	ASSLGGGSGYT
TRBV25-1	ASSAGTTGWETQY
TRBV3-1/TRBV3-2	ASSLNRGNYGYT
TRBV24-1	ATSDPRQGMAADTQY
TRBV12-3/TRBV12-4	AGQIRGTEAF
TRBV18	ASSPPIGPSYNEQF
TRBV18	ASSPAGPNTEAF
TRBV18	ASQSEGDGYT
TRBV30	AWTRLAGATGELF
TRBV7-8	ASSFEHGGYNSPLH
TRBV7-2	ASSLSRAETQY
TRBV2	ASNDDRETQY
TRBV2	ASSERGTANSNYGYT
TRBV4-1	ASSQDQPSRTQY
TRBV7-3	ASSPTSSGANVLT
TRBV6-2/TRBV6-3	ASSYSMQVGQPQH
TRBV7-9	ASSLVASSYEQY